This passage covers 27 T cell receptor beta chains from one sample sequenced in a study of T cell responses to AZD1222 COVID-19 vaccine. Clones were sequenced by immunoSEQ multiplex PCR, and TCRdb holds only the in-frame ones, with some missing. The sample includes some 160,000 clones, more than 85% of them seen just once. The sequencing here drew on peripheral blood, taken on day 0 of AZD1222 vaccination. Source of these receptors: an adult in good health.

The gene calls are TRBV10-3 and TRBJ2-1; D is possibly TRBD2 (5 bases). The CDR3 consists of 13 residues. The germline gives CDR1 ENHRY, CDR2 SYGVKD. Trimming shortened V by 2 bases and J by 5 bases, and 7 bases separated the two germline ends. CDR3 in DNA: TGTGCCATCAGTGAGGGGAGAGACAATGAGCAGTTCTTC. Its protein product is CAISEGRDNEQFF.

In this sample, this clone turned up once. This chain uses TRBV9 with TRBJ2-1, with 10 bases fitting TRBD2. The CDR3 is 15 residues long. The germline gives CDR1 SGDLS, CDR2 YYNGEE. Unmatched junction bases numbered 9, after V lost 5 bases and J lost 7 bases. DNA for the CDR3: TGTGCCAGCAGGACTATAGCGGGGGGCGGAAATGAGCAGTTCTTC. This gives the protein CASRTIAGGGNEQFF.

The rearrangement links TRBV11-2 to TRBJ2-2; TRBD1 is a possible D gene (5 bases). Germline V gene sequence: CDR1 SGHAT, CDR2 FQNNGV. Deletions cut 2 bases from V and 6 bases from J, with 13 bases between. This CDR3 is 15 amino acids long. The CDR3 sequence is CASSLQIGAAGELFF. The CDR3 DNA is TGTGCCAGCAGCTTACAAATAGGGGCGGCCGGGGAGCTGTTTTTT. Supplemented by reference TRBV11-2 and TRBJ2-2, the full variable domain reads EAGVAQSPRYKIIEKRQSVAFWCNPISGHATLYWYQQILGQGPKLLIQFQNNGVVDDSQLPKDRFSAERLKGVDSTLKIQPAKLEDSAVYLCASSLQIGAAGELFFGEGSRLTVL.

The chain carries TRBV7-2 and TRBJ1-5; D is ambiguous. CDR1 and CDR2 from the germline V gene are SGHTA and FQGNSA. There are 15 residues in the CDR3. The V gene lost 5 bases and the J gene lost 0 bases, with 11 bases spanning the gap. The CDR3 DNA sequence: TGTGCCAGCAGCCCTTTGATCAATAGCAATCAGCCCCAGCATTTT. This gives the protein CASSPLINSNQPQHF.

The V gene is TRBV7-2, the J gene TRBJ1-1; the match to TRBD1 covers 7 bases. Looked up from germline, CDR1 is SGHTA and CDR2 is FQGNSA. Trimming removed 4 bases from V and 0 bases from J; junction bases left unmatched: 5. The CDR3 contains 15 residues. CDR3 loop: CASSYYRGMNTEAFF. The CDR3, as DNA: TGTGCCAGCAGCTATTACAGGGGTATGAACACTGAAGCTTTCTTT.

The genes are TRBV5-1 and TRBJ1-4; tentative D call: TRBD1 (6 bases). Per germline, CDR1 SGHRS and CDR2 YFSETQ. Between the trimmed V and J ends, which lost 0 bases and 0 bases, there was a span of 12 bases. This CDR3 comprises 17 residues. DNA of the CDR3: TGCGCCAGCAGCTTGGGACAACAGGGTGCAACTAATGAAAAACTGTTTTTT. This sequence encodes CASSLGQQGATNEKLFF.

The CDR3 sequence: CATSPEAKNIQYF. The CDR3 DNA sequence: TGTGCCACCTCTCCCGAAGCCAAAAACATTCAGTACTTC. The V and J genes are TRBV24-1 and TRBJ2-4; no reliable D call. The V gene's germline CDR1 is KGHDR and CDR2 SFDVKD. The germline V and J ends were trimmed by 9 bases and 0 bases, with 8 bases remaining between them. CDR3 length equals 13 residues.

The chain employs TRBV5-1 and TRBJ1-1; 7 bases fit TRBD1. CDR3 size: 15 residues. V shed 3 bases, J shed 1 base, and the junction held 6 bases outside the gene matches. CDR1 SGHRS and CDR2 YFSETQ come from the germline V gene. The CDR3 protein is CASSWGGTANTEAFF. The CDR3 nucleotides read TGCGCCAGCAGCTGGGGAGGGACAGCGAACACTGAAGCTTTCTTT.

Worth noting for this clone: The sample contains more than one DNA sequence encoding this CDR3. The chain uses TRBV3-1 (or the pseudogene TRBV3-2) and TRBJ1-1, with D possibly TRBD1 on 6 matching bases. Trimming took 3 bases from V and 4 from J, leaving 15 bases between them. CDR1 is LGHDT and CDR2 is YNNKEL in the germline V gene (reference sequence). There are 15 residues in the CDR3. CDR3: CASSQDLGGATEAFF. The CDR3 bases are TGTGCCAGCAGCCAGGACCTCGGGGGGGCCACTGAAGCTTTCTTT.

The V gene is TRBV11-3, the J gene TRBJ2-2, with D possibly called TRBD1 or TRBD2 (5 bases each). With 7 bases removed from V and 4 bases from J, the gap between germline ends came to 13 bases. The CDR3 contains 14 residues. The V gene's germline CDR1 is SGHNT and CDR2 YENEEA. CDR3 nucleotide sequence: TGTGCCAGCAAAACCGAGGGGTTCACCGGGGAGCTGTTTTTT. The encoded protein is CASKTEGFTGELFF.

This chain uses TRBV18 with TRBJ1-2, with D maybe TRBD1 (6 bases). The ends were cut back, 3 bases at V and 4 bases at J, with 18 bases in the middle. This CDR3 is built from 16 residues. CDR1 and CDR2 (germline): KGHSH, LQKENI. The CDR3 sequence: CASSPNTGKKPYGYTF. CDR3 DNA sequence: TGTGCCAGCTCACCTAATACAGGGAAGAAACCCTATGGCTACACCTTC.

The chain employs TRBV4-2 and TRBJ1-2, with TRBD1 identical over 10 bases. This CDR3 contains 15 residues. Germline lookup yields CDR1 LGHNA and CDR2 YNFKEQ. The junction had 5 bases not matched to a gene; V was cut back by 0 bases and J by 7 bases. The CDR3 DNA sequence: TGTGCCAGCAGCCAAGAAGGACAGGGGGTTAGTGGCTACACCTTC. Translation: CASSQEGQGVSGYTF.

The chain couples TRBV11-3 to TRBJ1-1, with D hard to call. Trimming removed 5 bases at V and 3 bases at J, with 4 bases between. CDR3 length equals 11 residues. Germline V gene data show CDR1 as SGHNT and CDR2 as YENEEA. CDR3 sequence (DNA): TGTGCCAGCAGCCCCTACACTGAAGCTTTCTTT. Translated: CASSPYTEAFF.

This chain uses TRBV11-3 with TRBJ2-1; D unresolved. Germline CDR1 reads SGHNT; CDR2 reads YENEEA. The CDR3 sequence is 15 residues long. The ends were cut back, 3 bases at V and 4 bases at J, with 13 bases in the middle. The CDR3 here is CASSLPGLQYNEQFF. In nucleotides, the CDR3 is TGTGCCAGCAGCTTGCCGGGTCTTCAATACAATGAGCAGTTCTTC.

Concerning this clone itself: Other DNA sequences from this sample encode an identical CDR3 as well. The chain has TRBV19 and TRBJ1-5; TRBD1 might be the D (6 bases). The V gene's germline CDR1 is LNHDA and CDR2 SQIVND (reference sequence). This CDR3 contains 14 residues. V gave up 3 bases and J gave up 0 bases, with 6 bases separating them. CDR3 sequence: CASSIRGSNQPQHF. DNA of the CDR3: TGTGCCAGTAGTATCAGGGGTAGCAATCAGCCCCAGCATTTT.

The V gene is TRBV7-8, the J gene TRBJ2-3, with D uncertain. V gave up 4 bases and J gave up 1 base, with 6 bases separating them. The CDR3 has 13 residues. The germline gives CDR1 SGHVS, CDR2 FQNEAQ. The CDR3 sequence: CASSYSGTDTQYF. DNA for the CDR3: TGTGCCAGCAGCTATTCGGGCACAGATACGCAGTATTTT.

The chain combines TRBV29-1 with TRBJ1-1, with D possibly matching TRBD1 (6 bases). This CDR3 contains 13 residues. Trimming cost V 7 bases and J 1 base, with 13 bases left between them. Per the germline V gene, CDR1 is SQVTM and CDR2 is ANQGSEA. The chain's CDR3 is CSGTDSPNTEAFF. The CDR3 DNA sequence: TGCAGCGGGACGGACAGCCCGAACACTGAAGCTTTCTTT.

To note about this clone: At one boundary the junction diverges from the germline segment, which might be a read error. V and J are TRBV30 and TRBJ2-5; D not certain. Germline assignment: CDR1 GTSNPN and CDR2 SVGIG (reference sequence). The CDR3 sequence is 14 residues long. The CDR3 here is CAWRGTVLGEAQYF. The CDR3 DNA reads TGTGCCTGGAGAGGTACAGTCCTAGGAGAGGCCCAGTACTTC.

The CDR3 loop is CASSGPVSAWGNIQYF. CDR3 DNA: TGTGCCAGTAGTGGTCCGGTTAGCGCGTGGGGGAACATTCAGTACTTC. The chain couples TRBV19 to TRBJ2-4, with D perhaps given as TRBD1 or TRBD2 (5 bases each). The CDR3 totals 16 residues. Per the germline V gene, CDR1 is LNHDA and CDR2 is SQIVND (reference sequence). The ends were cut back, 5 bases at V and 7 bases at J, with 21 bases in the middle.

The V gene is TRBV12-5, the J gene TRBJ2-7; D may be TRBD1 or TRBD2 (6 bases each). The CDR3 sequence is 13 residues long. V lost 0 bases to trimming and J lost 12 bases, with 15 bases between them. In germline, CDR1 is LGHNT, CDR2 FRNRAP. The CDR3 nucleotides are TGTGCTAGTGGTTTGGTACGTCCAGGAGGGGGGTACTTC. Protein sequence: CASGLVRPGGGYF. Filled out from reference TRBV12-5 and TRBJ2-7, the complete variable domain reads DARVTQTPRHKVTEMGQEVTMRCQPILGHNTVFWYRQTMMQGLELLAYFRNRAPLDDSGMPKDRFSAEMPDATLATLKIQPSEPRDSAVYFCASGLVRPGGGYFGPGTRLTVT.

V and J are TRBV18 and TRBJ2-7, with 9 bases fitting TRBD1. Germline loops: CDR1 KGHSH, CDR2 LQKENI. V dropped 2 bases and J dropped 6; count of bases not matched to a gene: 8. This CDR3 is built from 15 residues. The DNA of the CDR3 is TGTGCCAGCTCACCATCGGTAACAGGGGGCGGCGAGCAGTACTTC. Protein sequence: CASSPSVTGGGEQYF. Together with reference TRBV18 and TRBJ2-7, the CDR3 gives the full variable domain: NAGVMQNPRHLVRRRGQEARLRCSPMKGHSHVYWYRQLPEEGLKFMVYLQKENIIDESGMPKERFSAEFPKEGPSILRIQQVVRGDSAAYFCASSPSVTGGGEQYFGPGTRLTVT.

V and J are TRBV27 and TRBJ2-2; perhaps TRBD2 as D (5 bases). Germline CDR1 is MNHEY and CDR2 is SMNVEV (reference sequence). This CDR3 is 13 amino acids long. V lost 3 bases to trimming and J lost 3 bases, with 5 bases between them. The chain's CDR3 is CASSLRDTGELFF. DNA for the CDR3: TGTGCCAGCAGTTTGCGGGACACCGGGGAGCTGTTTTTT.

The rearrangement joins TRBV5-1 to TRBJ2-3, with TRBD1 as a possible D gene (6 bases). Trimming cost V 0 bases and J 0 bases, with 14 bases left between them. The CDR3 covers 17 residues. Per the germline V gene, CDR1 is SGHRS and CDR2 is YFSETQ. The chain's CDR3 is CASSLVETGLSTDTQYF. The CDR3 nucleotides read TGCGCCAGCAGCTTGGTTGAGACAGGACTCAGCACAGATACGCAGTATTTT.

CDR3 sequence (DNA): TGCAGTGCTAGTTTACCGGGACTGAAAGATGGTCCTCTCAATGAGCAGTTCTTC. This codes for CSASLPGLKDGPLNEQFF. The J gene is TRBJ2-1, the V gene TRBV20-1, with D maybe TRBD2 (6 bases). The CDR3 is made up of 18 amino acids. Deletions cut 3 bases from V and 6 bases from J, with 27 bases between. CDR1 and CDR2 from the germline V gene are DFQATT and SNEGSKA (reference sequence).

J is TRBJ1-2 and V is TRBV5-1; 9 bases match TRBD1. The length of the CDR3 is 14 residues. V was clipped by 4 bases and J by 8 bases; unmatched bases: 9. CDR1 and CDR2 (germline): SGHRS, YFSETQ. The CDR3 protein is CASSEGQGIGGYTF. As DNA, the CDR3 is TGCGCCAGCAGCGAGGGACAGGGTATCGGCGGCTACACCTTC.

The chain is built from TRBV6-5 and TRBJ1-6; TRBD1 matches at 9 bases. V was clipped by 5 bases and J by 9 bases; unmatched bases: 8. This CDR3 region has 15 residues. Germline assignment: CDR1 MNHEY and CDR2 SVGAGI. CDR3 sequence reads: CASSPLGQGISPLHF. CDR3 DNA sequence: TGTGCCAGCAGTCCCCTGGGACAGGGCATTTCACCCCTCCACTTT.

The chain recombines TRBV11-2 with TRBJ2-2; D uncertain. The ends were cut back, 5 bases at V and 2 bases at J, with 6 bases in the middle. CDR1 is SGHAT, CDR2 FQNNGV, per germline. This CDR3 is built from 13 residues. For the CDR3, the DNA is TGTGCCAGCAGCACACAAAACACCGGGGAGCTGTTTTTT. Its protein is CASSTQNTGELFF.